This T cell receptor (beta chain) was observed in a study of neurological immune-mediated disorders. MiXCR was run by TCRdb on the 5' RACE reads, yielding one entry per CDR3 protein. The sample has about 82,000 distinct CDR3 sequences, just over 2.5% seen once. This CDR3 contains 17 residues. Germline assignment: CDR1 SGHDT and CDR2 YYEEEE. The junction had 6 bases not matched to a gene; V was cut back by 0 bases and J by 1 base. This clonotype was recorded many times. The antigen is not known. 2 million unsorted PBMCs were stored in RNAlater at -80 °C before RNA extraction. General study results and limits: A possible signature appeared as one related-CDR3 cluster, in which phylogenetic grouping placed the repertoires of 18 of 34 multiple sclerosis patients.

The chain couples TRBV5-6 to TRBJ1-1; 10 bases map to TRBD1. This TCR was sampled from a woman under 40 with multiple sclerosis. The sequenced sample was PBMCs. CDR3 DNA: TGTGCCAGCAGCTTGGCTCGACAGGGGGCGGGGAACACTGAAGCTTTCTTT. Encoded protein: CASSLARQGAGNTEAFF.